These 25 T cell receptor beta chains came from one sample sequenced in a study of cytomegalovirus exposure and HLA in healthy donors. PCR amplification relied on 60 Vbeta primers (plus 13 Jbeta primers). Libraries were prepared by immunoSEQ multiplex PCR; TCRdb keeps only in-frame clonotypes and omits some of them. This sample has 170,000 or so clones; less than 90% occur once, and the top ten carry about 0.37%. Input material: PBMCs. Receptors were obtained from a boy between 2 and 10 years old in good health and CMV-seronegative.

The chain recombines TRBV25-1 with TRBJ2-5; maybe TRBD1 (6 bases). The V gene's germline CDR1 is MGHDK and CDR2 SYGVNS. The V end was cut by 5 bases, the J end by 5 bases, with 15 bases between. The CDR3 loop spans 14 amino acids. CDR3 sequence (DNA): TGTGCCAGCAGTAGGGCAGGGGTAAGGGAGACCCAGTACTTC. Encoded protein: CASSRAGVRETQYF.

This clone was detected a few times. This chain joins TRBV10-3 and TRBJ2-7; TRBD2 aligns across 10 bases. V lost 6 bases and J lost 4; bases outside the gene matches: 3. From germline, CDR1 is ENHRY and CDR2 SYGVKD. CDR3 length equals 13 residues. The CDR3 here is CAISGTSDYEQYF. The CDR3 DNA reads TGTGCCATCAGCGGGACTAGCGATTACGAGCAGTACTTC.

The rearrangement links TRBV20-1 to TRBJ2-5; D gene ambiguous. V lost 5 bases and J 5 bases, leaving 6 bases between the germline ends. The CDR3 is 10 amino acids. Germline V gene data show CDR1 as DFQATT and CDR2 as SNEGSKA (reference sequence). CDR3 bases: TGCAGTGCTCTTCAGGAGACCCAGTACTTC. Encoded protein: CSALQETQYF.

The chain employs TRBV18 and TRBJ2-5, with D tentatively TRBD1 (6 bases). This CDR3 has 15 amino acids. Germline V gives CDR1 KGHSH, CDR2 LQKENI. Trimming pared 0 bases from V and 5 bases from J, leaving 13 bases between. The CDR3 region is CASSPPLGARETQYF. In DNA form, the CDR3 reads TGTGCCAGCTCACCACCGCTGGGGGCGCGGGAGACCCAGTACTTC.

The chain has TRBV6-5 and TRBJ1-1; a weak D match, TRBD1 (6 bases). The CDR3 has 14 amino acids. Trimming took off 4 bases at V and 7 bases at J, with 16 bases between the two ends. Germline V gives CDR1 MNHEY, CDR2 SVGAGI. The CDR3 nucleotides are TGTGCCAGCAGTTTGGACAGCCTCTGGGGTGAAGCTTTCTTT. Its translation is CASSLDSLWGEAFF.

This clone was picked up one time. The chain uses TRBV4-2 and TRBJ2-1, with D unclear. V lost 0 bases, J lost 7 bases, and 7 bases lay in between. The CDR3 extends over 13 amino acids. CDR1 LGHNA and CDR2 YNFKEQ come from the germline V gene. The CDR3 sequence is CASSQDRWNEQFF. CDR3 nucleotide sequence: TGTGCCAGCAGCCAAGATAGATGGAATGAGCAGTTCTTC.

The chain combines TRBV7-9 with TRBJ2-2; TRBD1 is a possible D gene (6 bases). V lost 3 bases, J lost 6 bases, and 14 bases lay in between. The CDR3 has 15 amino acids. The germline V gene has CDR1 SEHNR and CDR2 FQNEAQ (reference sequence). CDR3 residues: CASSLVYNRAGELFF. CDR3 DNA sequence: TGTGCCAGCAGCTTGGTTTATAACAGGGCCGGGGAGCTGTTTTTT. The variable domain in full, with the rest retrieved from reference TRBV7-9 and TRBJ2-2, is DTGVSQNPRHKITKRGQNVTFRCDPISEHNRLYWYRQTLGQGPEFLTYFQNEAQLEKSRLLSDRFSAERPKGSFSTLEIQRTEQGDSAMYLCASSLVYNRAGELFFGEGSRLTVL.

The rearrangement uses TRBV7-2 and TRBJ1-2; the match to TRBD1 covers 7 bases. Germline V gene sequence: CDR1 SGHTA, CDR2 FQGNSA. The CDR3 is 14 amino acids. Trimming took 1 base from V and 7 from J; bases not matched to a gene: 6. DNA of the CDR3: TGTGCCAGCAGCTTAGAGGACAGGTTAGGTGGCTACACCTTC. Translated: CASSLEDRLGGYTF.

The chain recombines TRBV2 with TRBJ1-2; possible D gene TRBD1, 5 bases. Germline V gene lookup returns CDR1 SNHLY and CDR2 FYNNEI. This CDR3 has 14 residues. Trimming cost V 7 bases and J 4 bases, with 16 bases left between them. CDR3 sequence reads: CASTQGRGPYGYTF. The CDR3 DNA follows: TGTGCCAGCACCCAAGGGAGGGGCCCCTATGGCTACACCTTC.

This chain links TRBV13 with TRBJ2-5; 9 bases line up with TRBD1. Losses at the gene ends were 2 bases for V and 1 base for J; bases not matched to a gene: 11. Per germline, CDR1 PRHDT and CDR2 FYEKMQ (reference sequence). CDR3 length: 18 amino acids. The CDR3 DNA reads TGTGCCAGCAGCTTACTCGCACCGGGACAGGGCTTCCAAGAGACCCAGTACTTC. This encodes CASSLLAPGQGFQETQYF.

CDR3 nucleotide sequence: TGTGCCAGCAGCTTAGACGGGACAGATATTTATGGCTACACCTTC. Encoded protein: CASSLDGTDIYGYTF. The V and J genes are TRBV7-6 and TRBJ1-2; 7 nucleotides align to TRBD1. Trimming cost V 1 base and J 5 bases; bases outside gene matches: 7. CDR3 length: 15 residues. The germline V gene has CDR1 SGHVS and CDR2 FNYEAQ.

The V gene is TRBV27, the J gene TRBJ2-3, with a tentative D call TRBD1 (5 bases). The germline V and J ends were trimmed by 5 bases and 9 bases, with 18 bases remaining between them. This CDR3 comprises 14 residues. Per germline, CDR1 MNHEY and CDR2 SMNVEV (reference sequence). In nucleotides, the CDR3 is TGTGCCAGCAGTCGGACAACCCCACAGATAACGCAGTATTTT. Translation: CASSRTTPQITQYF.

The V call is TRBV27, the J call TRBJ2-7; TRBD2 matches at 8 bases. Germline V gene lookup returns CDR1 MNHEY and CDR2 SMNVEV (reference sequence). The CDR3 length is 17 residues. With V trimmed by 2 bases and J by 4 bases, 13 bases remained unmatched. The DNA for the CDR3 is TGTGCCAGCAGTTTAGGGGCGGGAGGACCATACTTTTACGAGCAGTACTTC. This translates into CASSLGAGGPYFYEQYF.

V and J are TRBV28 and TRBJ2-2; no reliable D call. CDR1 is MDHEN, CDR2 SYDVKM, per germline. The CDR3 runs to 14 residues. Deletions cut 7 bases from V and 0 bases from J, with 9 bases between. In DNA, the CDR3 is TGTGCCAGCAAAATTCAGTCGAACACCGGGGAGCTGTTTTTT. Its protein product is CASKIQSNTGELFF.

J is TRBJ2-7 and V is TRBV28; 8 bases align to TRBD1. Germline V lookup: CDR1 MDHEN, CDR2 SYDVKM. This CDR3 has 13 residues. Germline trimming cut 10 bases from V and 3 bases from J; bases unmatched to any gene: 8. CDR3 sequence (DNA): TGTGCCACCCGGGGACAGGCAAACTACGAGCAGTACTTC. This translates into CATRGQANYEQYF.

This sequence joins TRBV28 and TRBJ1-3; no firm D call. The germline V gene has CDR1 MDHEN and CDR2 SYDVKM. Trimming took 3 bases from V and 4 from J, leaving 7 bases between them. The CDR3 spans 13 residues. CDR3 loop: CASSFGGGNTIYF. The CDR3 DNA is TGTGCCAGCAGTTTCGGCGGAGGAAACACCATATATTTT.

The chain recombines TRBV29-1 with TRBJ2-7, with 12 bases lining up with TRBD2. Germline V gene lookup returns CDR1 SQVTM and CDR2 ANQGSEA. V lost 6 bases, J lost 1 base, and 10 bases stayed unmatched. The CDR3 extends over 16 amino acids. The CDR3 DNA reads TGCAGCGTGCGGGGGGTGACTAGCGGGAGATCCTACGAGCAGTACTTC. Translated: CSVRGVTSGRSYEQYF.

The CDR3 DNA sequence: TGTGCCAGCAGTTCCGGGACTATGCAGTTCTTC. It specifies CASSSGTMQFF. The gene calls are TRBV6-6 and TRBJ2-1; 7 bases match TRBD2. The CDR3 consists of 11 residues. Germline values: CDR1 MNHNY, CDR2 SVGAGI (reference sequence). The trim removed 4 bases at V and 12 bases at J, leaving 3 bases unmatched.

CDR3 amino acids: CASSFRTSGGDEQFF. Written as DNA, the CDR3 is TGTGCCAGCAGTTTCCGGACTAGCGGAGGCGATGAGCAGTTCTTC. V gene TRBV28 combines with J gene TRBJ2-1; 10 bases match TRBD2. J was trimmed by 8 bases and V by 3 bases; bases with no gene match: 7. There are 15 residues in the CDR3. Germline values: CDR1 MDHEN, CDR2 SYDVKM.

The chain carries TRBV9 and TRBJ2-1; TRBD1 aligns across 8 bases. J lost 0 bases, V lost 3 bases, and 2 bases had no gene match. Germline V lookup: CDR1 SGDLS, CDR2 YYNGEE. There are 15 residues in the CDR3. The CDR3 region has the DNA TGTGCCAGCAGCGAGGGACAGGACTCCTACAATGAGCAGTTCTTC. Translated, it gives CASSEGQDSYNEQFF.

The chain has TRBV30 and TRBJ2-1; TRBD2 matches at 10 bases. Germline CDR1 and CDR2: GTSNPN and SVGIG (reference sequence). This CDR3 spans 15 amino acids. The V segment lost 1 base and the J segment 3 bases; nucleotides outside the gene matches: 3. The CDR3 region is CAWSGLAGDYNEQFF. Written as DNA, the CDR3 is TGTGCCTGGAGTGGTCTAGCGGGAGACTACAATGAGCAGTTCTTC.

CDR3 sequence (DNA): TGTGCCAGCAGTGCTCCCCCCTGGGGGGGTCGGAGCACTGAAGCTTTCTTT. This translates into CASSAPPWGGRSTEAFF. The chain has TRBV28 and TRBJ1-1, with D possibly TRBD1 on 5 matching bases. The CDR3 consists of 17 residues. Trimming took off 5 bases at V and 4 bases at J, with 23 bases between the two ends. Germline V gives CDR1 MDHEN, CDR2 SYDVKM.

The chain carries TRBV5-5 and TRBJ1-1; no firm D call. V dropped 0 bases and J dropped 1 base, with 13 bases sitting between them. Germline CDR1 and CDR2: SGHKS and YYEKEE (reference sequence). The CDR3 extends over 16 amino acids. CDR3 in DNA: TGTGCCAGCAGCTTGGGACTGGAGAGGTCGAACACTGAAGCTTTCTTT. This encodes CASSLGLERSNTEAFF.

The chain joins TRBV5-1 to TRBJ1-6; 7 nucleotides align to TRBD1. V was clipped by 1 base and J by 6 bases; unmatched bases: 7. This CDR3 contains 16 residues. Germline V gene sequence: CDR1 SGHRS, CDR2 YFSETQ. This chain's CDR3 is CASSLQTGATNSPLHF. CDR3 nucleotide sequence: TGCGCCAGCAGCTTGCAAACAGGGGCGACTAATTCACCCCTCCACTTT.

The rearrangement uses TRBV25-1 and TRBJ2-5, with 9 bases lining up with TRBD2. V shed 5 bases, J shed 5 bases, and the junction held 12 bases outside the gene matches. The length of the CDR3 is 16 residues. In germline, CDR1 is MGHDK, CDR2 SYGVNS. The CDR3: CASSRHLAGVEETQYF. CDR3 bases: TGTGCCAGCAGTCGACACTTAGCGGGAGTGGAGGAGACCCAGTACTTC.